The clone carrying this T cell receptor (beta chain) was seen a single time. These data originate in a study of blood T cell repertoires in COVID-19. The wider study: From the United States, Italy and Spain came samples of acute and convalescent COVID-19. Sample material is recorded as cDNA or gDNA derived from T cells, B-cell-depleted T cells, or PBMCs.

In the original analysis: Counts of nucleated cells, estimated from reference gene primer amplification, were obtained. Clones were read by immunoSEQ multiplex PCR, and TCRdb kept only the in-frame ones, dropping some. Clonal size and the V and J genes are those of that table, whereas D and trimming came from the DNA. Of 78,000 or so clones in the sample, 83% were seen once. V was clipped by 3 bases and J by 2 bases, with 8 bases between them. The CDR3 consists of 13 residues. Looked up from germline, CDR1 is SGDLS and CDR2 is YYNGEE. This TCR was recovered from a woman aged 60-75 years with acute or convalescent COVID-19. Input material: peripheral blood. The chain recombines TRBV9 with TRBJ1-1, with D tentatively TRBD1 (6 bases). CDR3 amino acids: CASSGQVNTEAFF. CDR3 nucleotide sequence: TGTGCCAGCAGCGGACAGGTTAACACTGAAGCTTTCTTT.